Detailed here is one T cell receptor beta chain. This entry comes from a study of a mutant IDH1 vaccine in newly diagnosed glioma. Study at large: Most patients had received both radiotherapy and temozolomide, the prior options being radiotherapy, temozolomide, or both.

Germline CDR1 SNHLY, CDR2 FYNNEI. This CDR3 is 15 amino acids long. Unmatched junction bases numbered 7, after V lost 1 base and J lost 6 bases. Time point reported: baseline, week 1 (first vaccination visit). Stated treatment: pre-vaccination baseline after standard-of-care therapy. TCRdb's table, derived via immunoSEQ multiplex PCR, lists solely in-frame clones and lacks some. The sample lists tens of thousands of clones, approximately 80% occurring once. The chain is built from TRBV2 and TRBJ1-2, with 8 bases that match TRBD1. The input for sequencing was PBMCs, taken from a glioma patient treated with radiotherapy, temozolomide or both. The receptor's source is a man aged 25-40 years with glioma. CDR3 nucleotides: TGTGCCAGCAGTGAAGAGGCCACAGGGGGTAATGGCTACACCTTC. Its translation is CASSEEATGGNGYTF. Full variable domain (outside the CDR3, taken from reference TRBV2 and TRBJ1-2): EPEVTQTPSHQVTQMGQEVILRCVPISNHLYFYWYRQILGQKVEFLVSFYNNEISEKSEIFDDQFSVERPDGSNFTLKIRSTKLEDSAMYFCASSEEATGGNGYTFGSGTRLTVV.